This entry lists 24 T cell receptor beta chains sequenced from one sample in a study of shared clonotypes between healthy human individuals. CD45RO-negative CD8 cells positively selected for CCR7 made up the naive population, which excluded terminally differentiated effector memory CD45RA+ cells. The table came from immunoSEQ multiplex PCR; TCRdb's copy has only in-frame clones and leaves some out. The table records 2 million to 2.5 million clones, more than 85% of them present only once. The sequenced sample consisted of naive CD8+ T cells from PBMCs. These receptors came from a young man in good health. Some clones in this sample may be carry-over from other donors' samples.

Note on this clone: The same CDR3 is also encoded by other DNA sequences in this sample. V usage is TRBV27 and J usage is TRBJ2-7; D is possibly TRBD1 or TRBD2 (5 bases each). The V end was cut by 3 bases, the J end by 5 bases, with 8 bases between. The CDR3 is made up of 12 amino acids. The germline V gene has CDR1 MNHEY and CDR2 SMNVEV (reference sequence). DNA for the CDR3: TGTGCCAGCAGTTTTGGGGGACACGAGCAGTACTTC. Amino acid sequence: CASSFGGHEQYF.

The CDR3 coding sequence is TGCAGCGTTATCAGCTCTAATGGCTACACCTTC. Its protein is CSVISSNGYTF. The chain couples TRBV29-1 to TRBJ1-2; D not resolved. The CDR3 loop spans 11 amino acids. Germline values: CDR1 SQVTM, CDR2 ANQGSEA. Between the trimmed V and J ends, which lost 5 bases and 6 bases, there was a span of 10 bases.

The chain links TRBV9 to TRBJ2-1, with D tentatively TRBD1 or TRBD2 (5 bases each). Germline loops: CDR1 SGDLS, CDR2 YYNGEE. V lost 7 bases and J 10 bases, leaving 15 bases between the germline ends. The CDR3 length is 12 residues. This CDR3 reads CASSSAGDEQFF. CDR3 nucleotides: TGTGCCAGCTCTTCTGCCGGGGACGAGCAGTTCTTC.

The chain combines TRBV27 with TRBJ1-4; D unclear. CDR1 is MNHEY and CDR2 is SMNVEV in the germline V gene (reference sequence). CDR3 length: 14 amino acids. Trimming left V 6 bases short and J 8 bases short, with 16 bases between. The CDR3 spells CASSPRGGGEKLFF. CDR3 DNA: TGTGCCAGCAGCCCCCGGGGAGGCGGAGAAAAACTGTTTTTT.

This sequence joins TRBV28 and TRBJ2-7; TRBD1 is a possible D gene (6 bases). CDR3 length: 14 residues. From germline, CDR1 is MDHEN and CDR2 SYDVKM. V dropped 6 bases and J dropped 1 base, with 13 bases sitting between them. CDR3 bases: TGTGCCAGCAGGAACCACAGGGCGTCCTACGAGCAGTACTTC. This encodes CASRNHRASYEQYF.

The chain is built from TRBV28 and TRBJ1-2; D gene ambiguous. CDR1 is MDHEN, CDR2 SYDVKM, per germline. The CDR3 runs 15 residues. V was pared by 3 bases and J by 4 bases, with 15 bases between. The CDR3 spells CASSFPKSTSYGYTF. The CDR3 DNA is TGTGCCAGCAGTTTCCCCAAAAGTACCAGCTATGGCTACACCTTC.

The CDR3 DNA sequence: TGTGCCAGCAGCCAGTCCGGTAGCGGGAGAATAAGAGACGAGCAGTACTTC. Translation: CASSQSGSGRIRDEQYF. The chain joins TRBV9 to TRBJ2-7; 9 positions agree with TRBD2. This CDR3 is built from 17 residues. Germline trimming cut 4 bases from V and 5 bases from J; bases unmatched to any gene: 16. Germline V CDR1 and CDR2: SGDLS, YYNGEE.

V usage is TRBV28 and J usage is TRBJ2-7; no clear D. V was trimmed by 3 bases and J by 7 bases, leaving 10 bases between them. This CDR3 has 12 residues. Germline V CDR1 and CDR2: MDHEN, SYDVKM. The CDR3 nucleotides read TGTGCCAGCAGTTTCGGAGAAATAGAGCAGTACTTC. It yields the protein CASSFGEIEQYF.

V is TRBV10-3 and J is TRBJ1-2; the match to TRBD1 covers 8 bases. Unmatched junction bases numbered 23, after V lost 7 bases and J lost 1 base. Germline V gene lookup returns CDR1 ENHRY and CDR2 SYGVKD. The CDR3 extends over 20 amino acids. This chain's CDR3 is CAINTDYMDRESYSNYGYTF. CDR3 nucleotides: TGTGCCATCAACACCGACTACATGGACAGGGAAAGTTACAGTAACTATGGCTACACCTTC.

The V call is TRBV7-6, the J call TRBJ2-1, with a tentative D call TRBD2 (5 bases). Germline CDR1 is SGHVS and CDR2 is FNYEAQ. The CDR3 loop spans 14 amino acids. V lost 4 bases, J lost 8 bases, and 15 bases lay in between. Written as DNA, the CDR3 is TGTGCCAGCAGCTCAGGTTGGGGAGTCGATGAGCAGTTCTTC. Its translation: CASSSGWGVDEQFF.

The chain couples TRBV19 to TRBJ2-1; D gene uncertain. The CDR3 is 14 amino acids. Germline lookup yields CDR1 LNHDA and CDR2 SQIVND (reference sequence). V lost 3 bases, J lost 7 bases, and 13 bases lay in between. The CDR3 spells CASSMLWHSNEQFF. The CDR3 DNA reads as TGTGCCAGTAGTATGCTTTGGCATTCGAATGAGCAGTTCTTC.

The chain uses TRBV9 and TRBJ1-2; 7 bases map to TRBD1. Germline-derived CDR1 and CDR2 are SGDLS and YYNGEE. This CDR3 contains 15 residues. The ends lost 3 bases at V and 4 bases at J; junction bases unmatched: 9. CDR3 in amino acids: CASSGGDSPGYGYTF. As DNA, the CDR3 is TGTGCCAGCAGCGGCGGGGACAGCCCGGGCTATGGCTACACCTTC.

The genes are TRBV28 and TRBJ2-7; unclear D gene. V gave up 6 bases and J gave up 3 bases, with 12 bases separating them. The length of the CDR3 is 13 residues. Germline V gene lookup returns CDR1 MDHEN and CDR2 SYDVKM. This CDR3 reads CASSGLVRYEQYF. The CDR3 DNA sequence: TGTGCCAGCAGCGGTCTGGTCCGCTACGAGCAGTACTTC. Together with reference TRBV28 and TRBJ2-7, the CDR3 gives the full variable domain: DVKVTQSSRYLVKRTGEKVFLECVQDMDHENMFWYRQDPGLGLRLIYFSYDVKMKEKGDIPEGYSVSREKKERFSLILESASTNQTSMYLCASSGLVRYEQYFGPGTRLTVT.

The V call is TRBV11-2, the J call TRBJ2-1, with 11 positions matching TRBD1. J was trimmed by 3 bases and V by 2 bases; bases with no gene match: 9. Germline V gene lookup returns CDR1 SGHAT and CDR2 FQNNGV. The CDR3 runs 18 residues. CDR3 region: CASSLKYGTGGFYNEQFF. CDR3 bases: TGTGCCAGCAGCTTAAAATACGGGACAGGGGGGTTCTACAATGAGCAGTTCTTC.

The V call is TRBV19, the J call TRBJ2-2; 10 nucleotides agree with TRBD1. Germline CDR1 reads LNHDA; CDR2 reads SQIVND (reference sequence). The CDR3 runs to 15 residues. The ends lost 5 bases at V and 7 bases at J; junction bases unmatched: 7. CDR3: CASSPATGGGGELFF. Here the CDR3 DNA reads TGTGCCAGTAGTCCCGCGACAGGGGGCGGCGGGGAGCTGTTTTTT. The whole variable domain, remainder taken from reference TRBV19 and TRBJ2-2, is DGGITQSPKYLFRKEGQNVTLSCEQNLNHDAMYWYRQDPGQGLRLIYYSQIVNDFQKGDIAEGYSVSREKKESFPLTVTSAQKNPTAFYLCASSPATGGGGELFFGEGSRLTVL.

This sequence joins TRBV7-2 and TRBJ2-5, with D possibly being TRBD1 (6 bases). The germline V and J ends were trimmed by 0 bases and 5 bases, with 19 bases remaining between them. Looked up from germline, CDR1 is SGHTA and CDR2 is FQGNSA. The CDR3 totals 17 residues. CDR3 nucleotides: TGTGCCAGCAGCTTAGCCTGGAAGGGGGATGGCTTTGAGACCCAGTACTTC. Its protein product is CASSLAWKGDGFETQYF.

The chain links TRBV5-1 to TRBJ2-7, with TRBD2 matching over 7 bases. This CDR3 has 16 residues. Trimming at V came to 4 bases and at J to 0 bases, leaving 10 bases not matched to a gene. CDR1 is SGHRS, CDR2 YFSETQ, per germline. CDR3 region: CASSPGLTPTSYEQYF. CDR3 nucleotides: TGCGCCAGCAGCCCGGGACTAACGCCAACCTCCTACGAGCAGTACTTC.

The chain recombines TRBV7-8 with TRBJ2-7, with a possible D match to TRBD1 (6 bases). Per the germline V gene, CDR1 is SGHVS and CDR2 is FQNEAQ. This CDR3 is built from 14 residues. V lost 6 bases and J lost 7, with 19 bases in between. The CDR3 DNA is TGTGCCAGCAGACCATATGTCCTTCAGGGGGAGCAGTACTTC. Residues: CASRPYVLQGEQYF.

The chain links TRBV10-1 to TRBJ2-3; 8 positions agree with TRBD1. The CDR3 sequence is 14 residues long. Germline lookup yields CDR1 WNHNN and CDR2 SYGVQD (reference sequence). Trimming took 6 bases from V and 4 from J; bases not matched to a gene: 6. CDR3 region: CASSRGTGADTQYF. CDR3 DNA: TGCGCCAGCAGCCGGGGGACAGGAGCAGATACGCAGTATTTT.

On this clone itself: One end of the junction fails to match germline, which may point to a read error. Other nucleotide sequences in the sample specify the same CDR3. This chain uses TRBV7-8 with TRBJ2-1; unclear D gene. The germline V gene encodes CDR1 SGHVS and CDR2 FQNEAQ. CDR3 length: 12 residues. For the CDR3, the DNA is TGTGCCAGCAGTTTAGCCTTGAATGAGCAGTTCTTC. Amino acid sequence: CASSLALNEQFF.

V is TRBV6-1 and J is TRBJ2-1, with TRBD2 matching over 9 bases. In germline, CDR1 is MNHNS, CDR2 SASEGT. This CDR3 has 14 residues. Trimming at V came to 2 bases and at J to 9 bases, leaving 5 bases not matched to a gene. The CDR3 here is CASSEFWREGEQFF. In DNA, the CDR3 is TGTGCCAGCAGTGAATTCTGGCGGGAGGGTGAGCAGTTCTTC.

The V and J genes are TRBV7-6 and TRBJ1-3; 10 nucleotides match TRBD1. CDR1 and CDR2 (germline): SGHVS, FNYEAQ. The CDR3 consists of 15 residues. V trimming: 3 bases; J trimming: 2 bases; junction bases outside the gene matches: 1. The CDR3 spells CASSLDRGTGNTIYF. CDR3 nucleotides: TGTGCCAGCAGCTTGGACAGGGGGACTGGAAACACCATATATTTT.

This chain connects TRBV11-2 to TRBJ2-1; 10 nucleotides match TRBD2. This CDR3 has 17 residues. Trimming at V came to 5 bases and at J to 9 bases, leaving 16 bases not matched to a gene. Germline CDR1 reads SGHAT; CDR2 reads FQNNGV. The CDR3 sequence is CASSDPGLAGVFSEQFF. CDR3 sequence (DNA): TGTGCCAGCAGCGATCCCGGTCTAGCGGGAGTTTTTTCTGAGCAGTTCTTC.

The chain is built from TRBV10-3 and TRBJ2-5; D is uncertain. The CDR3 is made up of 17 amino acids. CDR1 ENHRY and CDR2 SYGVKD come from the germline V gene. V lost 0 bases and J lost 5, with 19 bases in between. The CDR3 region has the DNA TGTGCCATCAGTGAGTCCTCCCGGCAAGGCGTGGGGGAGACCCAGTACTTC. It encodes CAISESSRQGVGETQYF.